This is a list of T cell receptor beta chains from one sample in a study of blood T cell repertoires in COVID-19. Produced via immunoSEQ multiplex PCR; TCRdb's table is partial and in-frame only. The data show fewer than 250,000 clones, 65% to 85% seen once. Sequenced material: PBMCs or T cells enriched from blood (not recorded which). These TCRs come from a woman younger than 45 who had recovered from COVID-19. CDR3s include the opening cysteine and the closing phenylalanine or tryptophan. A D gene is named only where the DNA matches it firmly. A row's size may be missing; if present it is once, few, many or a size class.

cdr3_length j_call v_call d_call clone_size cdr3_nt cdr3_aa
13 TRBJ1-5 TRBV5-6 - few TGTGCCAGCAGCTTGTCGAGGAATCAGCCCCAGCATTTT CASSLSRNQPQHF
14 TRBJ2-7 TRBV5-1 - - TGCGCCAGCAAACAGTCCCCGAGCTCCTACGAGCAGTACTTC CASKQSPSSYEQYF
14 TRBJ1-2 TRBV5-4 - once TGTGCCAGCAGCTTCGACGCCACGGGGTATGGCTACACCTTC CASSFDATGYGYTF
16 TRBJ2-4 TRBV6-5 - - TGTGCCAGCAGTTACTCCAGTGGGGGGAACCCAAACATTCAGTACTTC CASSYSSGGNPNIQYF
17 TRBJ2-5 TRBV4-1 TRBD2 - TGCGCCAGCAGCCAAAGGGGCCTAGCGGGGGGTCAAGAGACCCAGTACTTC CASSQRGLAGGQETQYF
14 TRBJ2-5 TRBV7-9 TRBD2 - TGTGCCAGCAGCCAGGCGGGGGGCCGGGAGACCCAGTACTTC CASSQAGGRETQYF
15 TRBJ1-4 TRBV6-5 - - TGTGCCAGCAGTTACTCGGGACACTCCGCAGAAAAACTGTTTTTT CASSYSGHSAEKLFF
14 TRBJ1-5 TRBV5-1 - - TGCGCCAGCAGCTCAGGGGAGGGGAATCAGCCCCAGCATTTT CASSSGEGNQPQHF
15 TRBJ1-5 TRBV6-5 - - TGTGCCAGCAGAGCGGGGGGCAGGGGCAATCAGCCCCAGCATTTT CASRAGGRGNQPQHF
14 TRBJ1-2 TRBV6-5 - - TGTGCCAGCTCCCTGGGCAGGGGTGGGGATGGCTACACCTTC CASSLGRGGDGYTF
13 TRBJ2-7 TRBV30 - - TGTGCCTGGGCTTCGACTACCTTCTACGAGCAGTACTTC CAWASTTFYEQYF
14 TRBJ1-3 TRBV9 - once TGTGCCAGCAGCGTAGGCGGGGTATCAAGCACCATATATTTT CASSVGGVSSTIYF
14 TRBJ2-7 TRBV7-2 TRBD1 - TGTGCCAGCAGCTTAGAGACAGGGCCCCACGAGCAGTACTTC CASSLETGPHEQYF
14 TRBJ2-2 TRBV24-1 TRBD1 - TGTGCCACCAGTGATCGACAGGGAACCGGGGAGCTGTTTTTT CATSDRQGTGELFF
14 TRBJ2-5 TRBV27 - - TGTGCCAGCAGTCCCATGGACAGACAAGAGACCCAGTACTTC CASSPMDRQETQYF
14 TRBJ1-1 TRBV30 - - TGTGCCTGGAGTGTGAGACACCTGAACACTGAAGCTTTCTTT CAWSVRHLNTEAFF
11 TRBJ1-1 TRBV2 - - TGTGCCAGAAACAGGGATACTGAAGCTTTCTTT CARNRDTEAFF
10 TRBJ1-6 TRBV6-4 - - TGTGCCAGCAGGGGACTGAAGCCCCACTTT CASRGLKPHF
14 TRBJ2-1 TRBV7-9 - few TGTGCCAGCAGCCCTAGCCGGAGTCTCAATGAGCAGTTCTTC CASSPSRSLNEQFF
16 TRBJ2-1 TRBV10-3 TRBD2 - TGTGCCATCAGCCTGGGACTAGCGGGAGGTGGGGATGAGCAGTTCTTC CAISLGLAGGGDEQFF
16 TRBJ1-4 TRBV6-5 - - TGTGCCAGCAGTTACTCGGACACCGCAACTAATGAAAAACTGTTTTTT CASSYSDTATNEKLFF
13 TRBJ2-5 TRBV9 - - TGTGCCAGCAGCGTAGTTTCGGGAGAGACCCAGTACTTC CASSVVSGETQYF
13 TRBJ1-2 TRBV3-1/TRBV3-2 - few TGTGCCAGCAGCCAAGTCCAAGGGGATGGCTACACCTTC CASSQVQGDGYTF
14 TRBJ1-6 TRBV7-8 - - TGTGCCAGCAGCTTAAACAGGAGAAATTCACCCCTCCACTTT CASSLNRRNSPLHF
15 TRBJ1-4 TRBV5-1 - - TGCGCCAGCAGCTTAGGTACACTAGGTTATGAAAAACTGTTTTTT CASSLGTLGYEKLFF
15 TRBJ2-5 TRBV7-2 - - TGTGCCAGCAGCTTATGGGGGGGCGGGCCAGAGACCCAGTACTTC CASSLWGGGPETQYF
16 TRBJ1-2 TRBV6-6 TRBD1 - TGTGCCAGCAGTTACTCAGCCGGACAGGGTATGAGAGGCTACACCTTC CASSYSAGQGMRGYTF
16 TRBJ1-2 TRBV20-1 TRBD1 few TGCAGTGCTAGTCCGCCTTTAGGACAGGGGGCCGATGGCTACACCTTC CSASPPLGQGADGYTF
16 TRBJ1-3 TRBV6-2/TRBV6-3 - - TGTGCCAGCAGCCCATCCCCGGGGGATCCTGGAAACACCATATATTTT CASSPSPGDPGNTIYF
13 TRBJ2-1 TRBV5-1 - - TGCGCCAGCAGCTCGGACACACTCCATGAGCAGTTCTTC CASSSDTLHEQFF
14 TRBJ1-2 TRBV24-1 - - TGTGCCACGGGCGGGCGGAGACACCCCTATGGCTACACCTTC CATGGRRHPYGYTF
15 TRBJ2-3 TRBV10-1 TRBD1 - TGCGCCAGCAGTGCCGGGACAGGGAAAAGCGATACGCAGTATTTT CASSAGTGKSDTQYF
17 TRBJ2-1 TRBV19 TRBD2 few TGTGCCAGTACCTCGACCCCAACTAGCGGACCGGGGAATGAGCAGTTCTTC CASTSTPTSGPGNEQFF
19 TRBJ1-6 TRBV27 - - TGTGCCAGCAGTTTTGTTTGGGGGCCCCTCAGCTCCTATAATTCACCCCTCCACTTT CASSFVWGPLSSYNSPLHF
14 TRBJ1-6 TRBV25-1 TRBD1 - TGTGCCAGCAGCTTCGGGGACAGTAATTCACCCCTCCACTTT CASSFGDSNSPLHF
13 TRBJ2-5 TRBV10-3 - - TGTGCCATCAGTGAGCGCAGCCAAGAGACCCAGTACTTC CAISERSQETQYF
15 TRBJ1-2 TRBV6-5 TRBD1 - TGTGCCAGCAGTTATTCGAACAGGGGGCTCTTAGACTACACCTTC CASSYSNRGLLDYTF
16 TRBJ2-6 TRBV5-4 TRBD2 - TGTGCCAGCAGCGGAAGACTAGCGGGAGCCTCCAACGTCCTGACTTTC CASSGRLAGASNVLTF
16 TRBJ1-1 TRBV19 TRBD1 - TGTGCCAGTAGTATGATGGACAGGGGATACAACACTGAAGCTTTCTTT CASSMMDRGYNTEAFF
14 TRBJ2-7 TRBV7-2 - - TGTGCCAGCGCCATATCCCGGGATGCCTACGAGCAGTACTTC CASAISRDAYEQYF
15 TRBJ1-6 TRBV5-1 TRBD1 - TGCGCCAGCAGCATGACAGGGTCTTGGAATTCACCCCTCCACTTT CASSMTGSWNSPLHF
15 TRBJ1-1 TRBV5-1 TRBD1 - TGCGCCAGCAGCCCCTGGACAGGCCTGAACACTGAAGCTTTCTTT CASSPWTGLNTEAFF
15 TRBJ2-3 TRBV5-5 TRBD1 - TGTGCCAGCAGCTTAAGGACAGGGGATGCAGATACGCAGTATTTT CASSLRTGDADTQYF
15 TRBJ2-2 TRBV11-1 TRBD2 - TGTGCCAGCAGATTTAGCGGGGCAAACACCGGGGAGCTGTTTTTT CASRFSGANTGELFF
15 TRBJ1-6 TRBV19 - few TGTGCCACTCAGACAGGTGGCTCCTATAATTCACCCCTCCACTTT CATQTGGSYNSPLHF
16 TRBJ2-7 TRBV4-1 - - TGCGCCAGCAGCCAAGATAGGAGCGGGCTTCCGTACGAGCAGTACTTC CASSQDRSGLPYEQYF
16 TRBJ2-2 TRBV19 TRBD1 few TGTGCCAGTAGTAGGACAGGGTGGTTCCCTGCCGGGGAGCTGTTTTTT CASSRTGWFPAGELFF
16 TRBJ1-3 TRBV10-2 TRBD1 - TGCGCCAGCAGTGAGGGACAGGGTTTGGGGGGAAACACCATATATTTT CASSEGQGLGGNTIYF
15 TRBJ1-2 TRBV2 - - TGTGCCAGCAGCATGACAGGTCAACCTAACTATGGCTACACCTTC CASSMTGQPNYGYTF
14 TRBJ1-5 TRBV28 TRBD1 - TGTGCCAGCAAACGGGACAGCGGCCTTGGGCCCCAGCATTTT CASKRDSGLGPQHF
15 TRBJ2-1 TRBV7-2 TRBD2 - TGTGCCAGCAGCTCTCGACTAGCTGGAGGCAATGAGCAGTTCTTC CASSSRLAGGNEQFF
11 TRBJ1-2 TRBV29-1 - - TGCAGCGTTTTTCAGGCCTATGGCTACACCTTC CSVFQAYGYTF
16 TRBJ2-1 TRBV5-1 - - TGCGCCAGCAGCTTGGCTGGGGGCGGTGTCGGCAATGAGCAGTTCTTC CASSLAGGGVGNEQFF
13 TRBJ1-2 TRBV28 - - TGTGCCAGCAGATATAGCGTTAACTATGGCTACACCTTC CASRYSVNYGYTF
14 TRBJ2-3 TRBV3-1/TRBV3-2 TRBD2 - TGTGCCAGCAGTTCAAGCGGGAGCAGGGATACGCAGTATTTT CASSSSGSRDTQYF
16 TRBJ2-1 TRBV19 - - TGTGCCAGTAGTAGGGCCGTGACTAGTAATTACAATGAGCAGTTCTTC CASSRAVTSNYNEQFF
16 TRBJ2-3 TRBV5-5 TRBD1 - TGTGCCAGCAGCTTGTCCGGGACAGGCATCACAGATACGCAGTATTTT CASSLSGTGITDTQYF
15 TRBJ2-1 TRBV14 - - TGTGCCAGCAGCCACGACGGGACAATATACAATGAGCAGTTCTTC CASSHDGTIYNEQFF
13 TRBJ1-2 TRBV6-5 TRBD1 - TGTGCCGGCCGGGACAGGGGTAGCTATGGCTACACCTTC CAGRDRGSYGYTF